Shown below are 19 T cell receptor beta chains from a single sample sequenced in a study of STAT5B mutations in CD4+ large granular lymphocyte leukemia. Data came from immunoSEQ multiplex PCR; TCRdb stores just in-frame clones and leaves some out. The table includes tens of thousands of clones, approximately 82% detected once. The sample comprised CD4+ T cells from blood buffy coats. Every receptor here comes from a human donor in good health.

V usage is TRBV4-1 and J usage is TRBJ2-7; 7 bases align to TRBD2. The CDR3 is 13 amino acids. The trim removed 9 bases at V and 0 bases at J, leaving 5 bases unmatched. CDR1 and CDR2 from the germline V gene are MGHRA and YSYEKL. The CDR3 region has the DNA TGCGCCAGGGGGGGGGTAGACTCCTACGAGCAGTACTTC. Protein: CARGGVDSYEQYF.

The chain carries TRBV18 and TRBJ2-7, with D possibly matching TRBD2 (6 bases). The V and J ends lost 3 bases and 4 bases respectively, with 10 bases between them. Germline V gene lookup returns CDR1 KGHSH and CDR2 LQKENI. The CDR3 runs to 13 residues. CDR3 nucleotide sequence: TGTGCCAGCTCACCCGGGGGTATGTACGAGCAGTACTTC. Translated, it gives CASSPGGMYEQYF.

This chain joins TRBV5-1 and TRBJ2-6; either TRBD1 or TRBD2 may supply D (5 bases each). This CDR3 is 18 amino acids long. The germline V gene encodes CDR1 SGHRS and CDR2 YFSETQ. V gave up 4 bases and J gave up 0 bases, with 17 bases separating them. CDR3 residues: CASSRDRPGSSGANVLTF. CDR3 sequence (DNA): TGCGCCAGCAGCCGAGACAGACCAGGGAGCTCTGGGGCCAACGTCCTGACTTTC.

In its sample, this clone was seen a few times. The rearrangement uses TRBV19 and TRBJ2-1, with 10 bases that match TRBD2. This CDR3 spans 17 amino acids. Trimming removed 5 bases from V and 1 base from J; junction bases left unmatched: 8. Germline V gene lookup returns CDR1 LNHDA and CDR2 SQIVND (reference sequence). The CDR3, as DNA: TGTGCCAGTAGTGCCAGACTAGCGGGCAAGTCCTACAATGAGCAGTTCTTC. Translated: CASSARLAGKSYNEQFF.

The J gene is TRBJ1-2, the V gene TRBV19; the D is unclear. This CDR3 spans 16 amino acids. The germline V gene encodes CDR1 LNHDA and CDR2 SQIVND (reference sequence). The ends were cut back, 0 bases at V and 8 bases at J, with 19 bases in the middle. CDR3 DNA: TGTGCCAGTAGTATAGATCAAACAAGGTCCGGGTACGGCTACACCTTC. It translates to CASSIDQTRSGYGYTF.

V and J are TRBV7-9 and TRBJ1-1, with TRBD1 identical over 8 bases. Germline V CDR1 and CDR2: SEHNR, FQNEAQ (reference sequence). CDR3 length equals 13 residues. Trimming cost V 1 base and J 11 bases; bases outside gene matches: 6. The CDR3 region is CASSLDTGGLAFF. CDR3 nucleotide sequence: TGTGCCAGCAGCTTAGATACAGGGGGATTGGCTTTCTTT.

The V call is TRBV5-1, the J call TRBJ2-3; no reliable D call. The CDR3 has 14 amino acids. The germline gives CDR1 SGHRS, CDR2 YFSETQ. The ends were cut back, 4 bases at V and 2 bases at J, with 11 bases in the middle. The CDR3: CASSPGPDTDTQYF. DNA for the CDR3: TGCGCCAGCAGCCCCGGACCAGACACAGATACGCAGTATTTT.

The chain employs TRBV4-3 and TRBJ2-1; a weak D match, TRBD2 (5 bases). Trimming removed 0 bases from V and 0 bases from J, with 9 bases in between. There are 16 residues in the CDR3. From germline, CDR1 is LGHNA and CDR2 YSLEER. The CDR3 reads CASSQDWLASYNEQFF. CDR3 nucleotides: TGCGCCAGCAGCCAAGATTGGCTAGCCTCCTACAATGAGCAGTTCTTC.

This clone has just a few counts. The V gene is TRBV7-2, the J gene TRBJ2-7; 9 bases agree with TRBD2. Germline values: CDR1 SGHTA, CDR2 FQGNSA. The junction had 4 bases not matched to a gene; V was cut back by 5 bases and J by 2 bases. The CDR3 contains 14 residues. CDR3 loop: CASSVAGGAYEQYF. The CDR3 coding sequence is TGTGCCAGCAGCGTCGCGGGAGGGGCCTACGAGCAGTACTTC.

The J gene is TRBJ1-4, the V gene TRBV18; D gene unclear. Germline loops: CDR1 KGHSH, CDR2 LQKENI. Trimming pared 3 bases from V and 5 bases from J, leaving 1 base between. The CDR3 extends over 11 amino acids. The CDR3 DNA is TGTGCCAGCTCACCGAATGAAAAACTGTTTTTT. The encoded protein is CASSPNEKLFF.

This chain links TRBV4-3 with TRBJ2-3; D is perhaps TRBD1 (5 bases). This CDR3 has 16 residues. Trimming removed 0 bases at V and 2 bases at J, with 12 bases between. CDR1 is LGHNA, CDR2 YSLEER, per germline. Here the CDR3 DNA reads TGCGCCAGCAGCCAAGATTTCGACAGCTCCACAGATACGCAGTATTTT. Translation: CASSQDFDSSTDTQYF.

This sequence joins TRBV5-4 and TRBJ1-4, with a possible D match to TRBD1 (5 bases). Germline CDR1 is SGHNT and CDR2 is YYREEE (reference sequence). The germline V and J ends were trimmed by 3 bases and 1 base, with 10 bases remaining between them. The CDR3 is 15 amino acids. CDR3 sequence: CASSWGGRTNEKLFF. The CDR3 DNA sequence: TGTGCCAGCAGCTGGGGGGGTCGAACTAATGAAAAACTGTTTTTT. The full variable domain, with the rest looked up from reference TRBV5-4 and TRBJ1-4, is ETGVTQSPTHLIKTRGQQVTLRCSSQSGHNTVSWYQQALGQGPQFIFQYYREEENGRGNFPPRFSGLQFPNYSSELNVNALELDDSALYLCASSWGGRTNEKLFFGSGTQLSVL.

This clone was counted a single time. This chain connects TRBV7-2 to TRBJ1-3; no definite D call. Germline-derived CDR1 and CDR2 are SGHTA and FQGNSA. V lost 5 bases, J lost 0 bases, and 8 bases lay in between. The CDR3 spans 14 residues. The CDR3: CASSQLSSGNTIYF. CDR3 in DNA: TGTGCCAGCAGCCAACTCAGCTCTGGAAACACCATATATTTT.

This rearrangement joins TRBV29-1 to TRBJ2-7; TRBD1 is a possible D gene (5 bases). The germline V gene has CDR1 SQVTM and CDR2 ANQGSEA. This CDR3 is built from 13 residues. The germline V and J ends were trimmed by 2 bases and 4 bases, with 12 bases remaining between them. CDR3 DNA: TGCAGCGTTGAAAAGGACATCGGATACGAGCAGTACTTC. Protein sequence: CSVEKDIGYEQYF.

The chain recombines TRBV10-3 with TRBJ1-5; 9 bases are a match to TRBD1. Trimming at V came to 5 bases and at J to 6 bases, leaving 11 bases not matched to a gene. Germline loops: CDR1 ENHRY, CDR2 SYGVKD. The CDR3 runs 16 residues. The CDR3 protein is CAISRTGAQGGQPQHF. The CDR3 coding sequence is TGTGCCATCAGTAGGACAGGGGCGCAAGGTGGTCAGCCCCAGCATTTT.

This clone was counted only a few times. This chain uses TRBV5-4 with TRBJ1-2, with 9 bases matching TRBD1. V lost 4 bases and J lost 0; bases outside the gene matches: 7. This CDR3 contains 16 residues. Per germline, CDR1 SGHNT and CDR2 YYREEE (reference sequence). The CDR3 is CASSPGTGRANYGYTF. The CDR3 nucleotides read TGTGCCAGCAGCCCCGGGACAGGGAGAGCTAACTATGGCTACACCTTC. The whole variable domain, remainder taken from reference TRBV5-4 and TRBJ1-2, is ETGVTQSPTHLIKTRGQQVTLRCSSQSGHNTVSWYQQALGQGPQFIFQYYREEENGRGNFPPRFSGLQFPNYSSELNVNALELDDSALYLCASSPGTGRANYGYTFGSGTRLTVV.

The rearrangement uses TRBV29-1 and TRBJ1-2, with D perhaps matching TRBD1 (6 bases). With 3 bases removed from V and 8 bases from J, the gap between germline ends came to 13 bases. The CDR3 contains 12 residues. Looked up from germline, CDR1 is SQVTM and CDR2 is ANQGSEA. The CDR3 DNA follows: TGCAGCGTTGATGCTGACAGGTTGGGCTACACCTTC. This sequence encodes CSVDADRLGYTF.

The CDR3 bases are TGCGCCAGCAGCAACCTAGCGGGGGTTGTAAATGAGCAGTTCTTC. Translation: CASSNLAGVVNEQFF. The chain recombines TRBV5-1 with TRBJ2-1; TRBD2 matches 10 bases. V gave up 4 bases and J gave up 7 bases; unmatched junction bases: 8. The CDR3 extends over 15 amino acids. CDR1 is SGHRS, CDR2 YFSETQ, per germline.

The chain joins TRBV7-6 to TRBJ2-5, with 8 bases matching TRBD2. The CDR3 totals 15 residues. Germline V gene sequence: CDR1 SGHVS, CDR2 FNYEAQ. Unmatched junction bases numbered 8, after V lost 1 base and J lost 7 bases. The CDR3 region has the DNA TGTGCCAGCAGCTTAGGGGGACTAGTGGTTGGGACCCAGTACTTC. It specifies CASSLGGLVVGTQYF.